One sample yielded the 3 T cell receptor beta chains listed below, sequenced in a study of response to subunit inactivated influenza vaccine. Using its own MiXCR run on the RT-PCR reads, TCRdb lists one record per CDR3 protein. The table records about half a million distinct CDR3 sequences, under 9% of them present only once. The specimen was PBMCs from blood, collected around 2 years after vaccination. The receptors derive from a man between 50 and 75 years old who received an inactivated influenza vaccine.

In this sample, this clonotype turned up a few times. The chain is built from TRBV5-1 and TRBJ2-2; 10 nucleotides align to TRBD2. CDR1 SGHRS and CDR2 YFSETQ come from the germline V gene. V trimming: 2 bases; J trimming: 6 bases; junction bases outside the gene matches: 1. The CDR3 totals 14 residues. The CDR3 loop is CASSFGLAAGELFF. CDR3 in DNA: TGCGCCAGCAGCTTCGGACTAGCGGCCGGGGAGCTGTTTTTT. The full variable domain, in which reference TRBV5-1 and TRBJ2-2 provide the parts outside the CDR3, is KAGVTQTPRYLIKTRGQQVTLSCSPISGHRSVSWYQQTPGQGLQFLFEYFSETQRNKGNFPGRFSGRQFSNSRSEMNVSTLELGDSALYLCASSFGLAAGELFFGEGSRLTVL.

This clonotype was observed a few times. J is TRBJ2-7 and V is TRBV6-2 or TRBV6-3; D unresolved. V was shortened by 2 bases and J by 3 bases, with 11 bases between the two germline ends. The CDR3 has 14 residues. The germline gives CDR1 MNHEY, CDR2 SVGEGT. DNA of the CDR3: TGTGCCAGCAGTTACGTAGGACGCCGCTACGAGCAGTACTTC. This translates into CASSYVGRRYEQYF.

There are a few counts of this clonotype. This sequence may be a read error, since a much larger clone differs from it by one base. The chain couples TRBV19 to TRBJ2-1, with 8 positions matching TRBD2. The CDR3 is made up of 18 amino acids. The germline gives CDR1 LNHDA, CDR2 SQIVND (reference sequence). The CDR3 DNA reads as TGTGCCAGTAGTATAGGTCCCCAAGCGGGAGCAGGCTACAATAAGCAGTTCTTC. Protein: CASSIGPQAGAGYNKQFF. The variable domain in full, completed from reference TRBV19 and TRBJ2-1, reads DGGITQSPKYLFRKEGQNVTLSCEQNLNHDAMYWYRQDPGQGLRLIYYSQIVNDFQKGDIAEGYSVSREKKESFPLTVTSAQKNPTAFYLCASSIGPQAGAGYNKQFFGPGTRLTVL.